Each of the 9 T cell receptor beta chains below was sequenced from the same sample in a study of monozygotic twins with inflammatory bowel disease. TCRdb re-called the 5' RACE reads, yielding one record per CDR3 amino acid sequence without DNA. The sample table sets out more than 300,000 distinct CDR3 sequences. Material: blood. The receptors were gathered from a human donor with ulcerative colitis or Crohn's disease, or a healthy co-twin of an affected twin (not recorded which).

The chain combines TRBV29-1 with TRBJ2-1; TCRdb returns TRBD1, unconfirmable since there is no DNA. The CDR3 is 12 amino acids. CDR1 is SQVTM and CDR2 is ANQGSEA in the germline V gene. The CDR3 is CSVVGTGNEQFF.

The chain combines TRBV14 with TRBJ2-5; TCRdb lists TRBD2, though no DNA is available to test this call. The CDR3 spans 15 residues. The germline CDR1 and CDR2 sequences are SGHDN and FVKESK. CDR3 sequence: CASSLLPGYAETQYF.

The gene calls are TRBV18 and TRBJ1-2. There are 13 residues in the CDR3. Germline V lookup: CDR1 KGHSH, CDR2 LQKENI. The CDR3 protein is CASSRPDSYGYTF.

The J gene is TRBJ2-5, the V gene TRBV4-3; TCRdb's assignment of TRBD2 cannot be checked, as there is no DNA. This CDR3 region has 16 residues. CDR1 is LGHNA, CDR2 YSLEER, per germline. The CDR3 sequence: CASSQDIGGASETQYF.

The rearrangement joins TRBV11-1 to TRBJ2-7. CDR1 and CDR2 (germline): SGHAT, FQDESV (reference sequence). This CDR3 has 13 amino acids. The CDR3 loop is CASSFDPAGEQYF. The whole variable domain, remainder taken from reference TRBV11-1 and TRBJ2-7, is EAEVAQSPRYKITEKSQAVAFWCDPISGHATLYWYRQILGQGPELLVQFQDESVVDDSQLPKDRFSAERLKGVDSTLKIQPAELGDSAMYLCASSFDPAGEQYFGPGTRLTVT.

V gene TRBV6-1 combines with J gene TRBJ1-2; TCRdb selects TRBD1, and the lack of DNA leaves this call unchecked. Per germline, CDR1 MNHNS and CDR2 SASEGT. The CDR3 is 15 residues long. CDR3 sequence reads: CASKISTGINYGYTF.

This chain connects TRBV7-9 to TRBJ1-5; with no DNA, the TCRdb D assignment of TRBD1 cannot be verified. Germline CDR1 is SEHNR and CDR2 is FQNEAQ (reference sequence). This CDR3 is 14 amino acids long. The CDR3 here is CASSLSGRNQPQHF.

The CDR3 protein is CASSEAGRGPYEQYF. This rearrangement joins TRBV6-1 to TRBJ2-7; as DNA is missing, the TRBD1 call by TCRdb cannot be tested. The CDR3 has 15 amino acids. CDR1 and CDR2 from the germline V gene are MNHNS and SASEGT.

The J gene is TRBJ1-5, the V gene TRBV2. The length of the CDR3 is 15 residues. Germline loops: CDR1 SNHLY, CDR2 FYNNEI. The CDR3 reads CASVADRYSNQPQHF.